The 4 T cell receptor beta chains below all came from one sample that was sequenced in a study of spatial heterogeneity in lung cancer. Each CDR3 protein is one row after TCRdb ran MiXCR on the 5' RACE reads. The table shows 12,000 to 15,000 distinct CDR3 sequences, with approximately 7.5% occurring only once. Documented time point: sample taken at primary tumor resection. Whole RNA obtained from tumor, nontumor lung or frozen PBMC underwent sequencing without sorting. Sequencing was performed on PBMCs, taken at surgery. Receptors were obtained from a female donor with early-stage non-small cell lung cancer.

This clonotype was counted at least ten times. The V gene is TRBV6-5, the J gene TRBJ2-2; D is unclear. CDR3 size: 12 residues. Germline CDR1 reads MNHEY; CDR2 reads SVGAGI. Trimming left V 6 bases short and J 2 bases short, with 4 bases between. The CDR3 sequence: CASSLNTGELFF. CDR3 DNA sequence: TGTGCCAGCAGCCTTAACACCGGGGAGCTGTTTTTT.

This clonotype was recorded many times. This chain connects TRBV6-2 or TRBV6-3 to TRBJ1-1; a possible D gene is TRBD1 (6 bases). In germline, CDR1 is MNHEY, CDR2 SVGEGT. With 8 bases removed from V and 1 base from J, the gap between germline ends came to 11 bases. This CDR3 comprises 13 residues. The CDR3 is CASLDRRNTEAFF. CDR3 nucleotide sequence: TGTGCCAGCCTGGACAGACGGAACACTGAAGCTTTCTTT.

This clonotype was recorded many times. This chain joins TRBV27 and TRBJ1-5; TRBD1 might be the D (5 bases). Germline lookup yields CDR1 MNHEY and CDR2 SMNVEV (reference sequence). The V end was cut by 3 bases, the J end by 10 bases, with 16 bases between. The CDR3 is 14 amino acids. The CDR3 reads CASSFPGGYQPQHF. DNA of the CDR3: TGTGCCAGCAGTTTCCCGGGGGGGTACCAACCCCAGCATTTT.

This clonotype was seen a handful of times. This chain uses TRBV25-1 with TRBJ2-7; no clear D. This CDR3 region has 13 residues. The V gene lost 4 bases and the J gene lost 0 bases, with 7 bases spanning the gap. Germline CDR1 MGHDK, CDR2 SYGVNS. The CDR3 nucleotides read TGTGCCAGCAGTGGCTCCCCCTCCTACGAGCAGTACTTC. This encodes CASSGSPSYEQYF.